Following are 2 T cell receptor beta chains from one sample sequenced in a study of identical twins. Each CDR3 protein is one row after TCRdb ran MiXCR on the 5' RACE reads. Of hundreds of thousands of distinct CDR3 sequences listed, less than 7% are singletons. The sequencing sample was made of naive T cells sorted from blood. The receptor source for this set is a man aged 18 to 30 in good health.

This clonotype was counted ten times or more. The V gene is TRBV7-9, the J gene TRBJ2-3; D is perhaps TRBD1 or TRBD2 (5 bases each). The V gene's germline CDR1 is SEHNR and CDR2 FQNEAQ (reference sequence). The CDR3 loop spans 15 amino acids. V was cut by 5 bases and J by 2 bases, with 14 bases left in between. CDR3 coding DNA: TGTGCCAGCAGCCCTGGAAGAGGGGACACAGATACGCAGTATTTT. Amino acid sequence: CASSPGRGDTDTQYF.

This clonotype has a count of ten or more. The chain carries TRBV20-1 and TRBJ1-6; possible D gene TRBD1, 6 bases. Between the trimmed V and J ends, which lost 6 bases and 7 bases, there was a span of 16 bases. The CDR3 runs to 14 residues. Germline V gene sequence: CDR1 DFQATT, CDR2 SNEGSKA (reference sequence). CDR3 amino acids: CSAEGGGGNSPLHF. The CDR3 nucleotides read TGCAGTGCGGAGGGAGGGGGAGGGAATTCACCCCTCCACTTT.